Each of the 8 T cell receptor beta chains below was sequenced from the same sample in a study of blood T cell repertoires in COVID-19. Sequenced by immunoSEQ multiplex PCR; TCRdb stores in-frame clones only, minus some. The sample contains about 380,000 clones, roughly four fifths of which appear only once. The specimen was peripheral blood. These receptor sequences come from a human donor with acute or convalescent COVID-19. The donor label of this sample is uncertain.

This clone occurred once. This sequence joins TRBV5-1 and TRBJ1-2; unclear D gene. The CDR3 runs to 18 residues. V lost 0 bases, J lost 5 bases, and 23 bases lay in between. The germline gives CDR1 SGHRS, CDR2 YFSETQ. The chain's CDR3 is CASSLESRLVLFPYGYTF. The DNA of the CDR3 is TGCGCCAGCAGCTTGGAGAGCAGGTTGGTTCTGTTTCCGTATGGCTACACCTTC. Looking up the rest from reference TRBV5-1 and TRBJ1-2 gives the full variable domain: KAGVTQTPRYLIKTRGQQVTLSCSPISGHRSVSWYQQTPGQGLQFLFEYFSETQRNKGNFPGRFSGRQFSNSRSEMNVSTLELGDSALYLCASSLESRLVLFPYGYTFGSGTRLTVV.

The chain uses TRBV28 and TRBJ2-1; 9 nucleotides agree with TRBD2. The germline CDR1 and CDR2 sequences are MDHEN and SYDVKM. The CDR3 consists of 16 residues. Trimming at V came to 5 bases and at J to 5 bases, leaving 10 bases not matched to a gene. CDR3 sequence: CASSRQRTSANNEQFF. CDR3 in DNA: TGTGCCAGCAGTCGCCAGCGGACTAGCGCGAACAATGAGCAGTTCTTC.

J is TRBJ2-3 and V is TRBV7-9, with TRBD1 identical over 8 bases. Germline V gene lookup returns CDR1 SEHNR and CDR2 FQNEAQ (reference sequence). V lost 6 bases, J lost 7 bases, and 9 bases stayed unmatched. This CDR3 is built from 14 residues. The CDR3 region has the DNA TGTGCCAGCAGAACCGACAGGGGCGTAAATACGCAGTATTTT. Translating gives CASRTDRGVNTQYF.

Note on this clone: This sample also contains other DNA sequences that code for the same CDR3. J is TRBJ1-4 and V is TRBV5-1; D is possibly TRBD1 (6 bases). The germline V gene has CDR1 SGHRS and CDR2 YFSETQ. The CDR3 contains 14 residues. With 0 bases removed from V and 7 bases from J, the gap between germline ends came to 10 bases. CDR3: CASSLGTVGEKLFF. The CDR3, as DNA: TGCGCCAGCAGCTTGGGGACAGTAGGTGAAAAACTGTTTTTT.

In DNA, the CDR3 is TGTGCCAGCAGTTTCCGCAGCGTAAGGAATGAGCAGTTCTTC. Amino acid sequence: CASSFRSVRNEQFF. V gene TRBV2 combines with J gene TRBJ2-1; D remains unclear. Germline values: CDR1 SNHLY, CDR2 FYNNEI. Trimming cost V 5 bases and J 7 bases, with 15 bases left between them. CDR3 length: 14 amino acids. The full variable domain, in which reference TRBV2 and TRBJ2-1 provide the parts outside the CDR3, is EPEVTQTPSHQVTQMGQEVILRCVPISNHLYFYWYRQILGQKVEFLVSFYNNEISEKSEIFDDQFSVERPDGSNFTLKIRSTKLEDSAMYFCASSFRSVRNEQFFGPGTRLTVL.

CDR3 sequence: CASSFAGVGQPQHF. CDR3 nucleotide sequence: TGTGCCAGCAGCTTCGCGGGGGTCGGTCAGCCCCAGCATTTT. The chain is built from TRBV5-6 and TRBJ1-5, with D possibly being TRBD1 (5 bases). Between the trimmed V and J ends, which lost 2 bases and 6 bases, there was a span of 12 bases. This CDR3 comprises 14 residues. Looked up from germline, CDR1 is SGHDT and CDR2 is YYEEEE. The variable domain in full, completed from reference TRBV5-6 and TRBJ1-5, reads DAGVTQSPTHLIKTRGQQVTLRCSPKSGHDTVSWYQQALGQGPQFIFQYYEEEERQRGNFPDRFSGHQFPNYSSELNVNALLLGDSALYLCASSFAGVGQPQHFGDGTRLSIL.

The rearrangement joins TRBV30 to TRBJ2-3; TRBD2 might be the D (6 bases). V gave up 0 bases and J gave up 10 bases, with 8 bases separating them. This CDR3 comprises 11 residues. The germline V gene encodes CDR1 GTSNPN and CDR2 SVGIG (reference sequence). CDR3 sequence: CAWSVSGAQYF. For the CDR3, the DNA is TGTGCCTGGAGTGTTAGCGGTGCGCAGTATTTT.

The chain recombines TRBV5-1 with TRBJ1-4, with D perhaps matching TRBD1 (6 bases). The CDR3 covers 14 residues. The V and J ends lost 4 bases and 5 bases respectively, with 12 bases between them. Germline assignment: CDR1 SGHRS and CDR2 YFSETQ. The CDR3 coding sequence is TGCGCCAGCAGCACCGGGACACGAAATGAAAAACTGTTTTTT. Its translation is CASSTGTRNEKLFF.